This entry features one T cell receptor (beta chain) sequence. Its antigen is unknown. No much larger clonotype is one base removed from it; base qualities were not supplied. The cohort consisted of more than 650 healthy bone marrow donors. All cohort members were sampled while nominally healthy, although unrecorded immune exposures were likely present. The donor tested CMV seropositive, placing the donor among the 289 seropositive members of the cohort. A peripheral blood sample was provided by each donor, and peripheral blood mononuclear cells were used for TCR beta sequencing. Genomic DNA extraction from the blood cell samples was performed with the Qiagen DNeasy Blood Extraction Kit. The CDR3 runs 12 amino acids, cysteine and phenylalanine included. Left in the record is the CDR3 DNA by itself, 36 bases read in frame from the first base. The V end loses 5 bases and the J end loses 8 bases, and a stretch of 12 bases separates them. Sequences ENHRY (CDR1) and SYGVKD (CDR2) are obtained from the germline V gene.

Library preparation used the immunoSEQ multiplex PCR assay. The multiplex PCR relied on a mix of 60 forward primers for TCR Vbeta segments and 13 reverse primers for TCR Jbeta segments. Amplification of the CDR3 region of rearranged TCR beta genes was performed with a multiplex PCR assay on genomic DNA. On the Illumina HiSeq System, the amplified TCR beta libraries were sequenced as 87-base-pair reads. Per the original workflow: In a later analysis, tens of millions of unique TCR beta chains were counted across the roughly 610 repertoires, and some 10 million of these chains were shared by at least two donors. To remove PCR and sequencing errors, raw reads were error-corrected and collapsed into unique sequences using a nearest-neighbor algorithm that merged closely related sequences. Alignment of CDR3 sequences to IMGT reference sequences was used to assign V, D and J gene segments. For a sequence to be retained, a match of at least six nucleotides was required to both a V gene segment and a J gene segment. A rearrangement counted as productive if the CDR3 had no stop codons and remained in frame with V and J, and every other rearrangement counted as non-productive. CDR3 was defined according to IMGT convention as the region running from the second conserved V-encoded cysteine to the conserved J-encoded phenylalanine. In an earlier analysis of approximately 590 of the donors, sequences lacking an unambiguous match to a single V gene segment were excluded. An earlier analysis of 587 of the donors classified V segments as functional when productive rearrangements were above 56.7% and as segregating when the standard deviation between donors was above 5%. To diagnose cytomegalovirus status from the catalog of TCR beta chain sequences, a statistical classification framework was built. In a later analysis, V and J genes were assigned by comparing TCR nucleotide sequences against IMGT/GENE-DB human TR gene sequences. The TCRdist pipeline was used in a later analysis to assign CDR3 sequences and most-parsimonious VDJ recombination scenarios. In a later analysis, every TCR beta chain was defined by the combination of its CDR3 amino acid sequence and its V-gene family, and reads without a unique V-gene family were dropped. To address suspected cross-contamination and a sequencing artifact, a later analysis removed around 590 highly shared, low-generation-probability nucleotide sequences. For each public chain, a later analysis derived a clonal expansion index from normalized ranks of inferred template counts within each repertoire. In a later analysis, generation probabilities were computed using a VDJ recombination model fitted to out-of-frame rearrangements, and the results were checked against IGoR. In a later analysis, hypergeometric tests were used to score TCR-TCR, TCR-HLA and TCR-CMV co-occurrence, with a repertoire-size bias correction applied to TCR pairs. In a later analysis, false discovery rates were estimated by permuting HLA or CMV assignments 20 times. In a later analysis, co-occurring TCRs were grouped using DBSCAN, with TCRdist sequence similarity added in when clustering inside HLA-allele-positive subsets. Repertoires with fewer than 30,000 or more than 120,000 public chains, plus five repertoires with anomalous nucleotide sharing, were excluded from co-occurrence clustering. TCRdb obtained this table from immuneACCESS and retained in-frame rearrangements with V and J assigned. These tables miss some clones; where compared with another copy, unresolved V genes account for less than half of the shortfall, and the remainder is unexplained. Clonal size and the V and J genes are those of that table, whereas D and trimming came from the DNA. The sample yields some 150,000 clones; about 78% were counted once. Clones ranked in the top ten supply 4.2% of the sample.

These data are taken from a study of cytomegalovirus exposure and HLA in healthy donors (dated by TCRdb to the late 2010s). In terms of the full investigation: In an earlier analysis of some 610 of the donors, 276 Gb of sequence data and 90 million to 130 million unique TCR beta sequences from about 190 million T cells were reported. High-throughput TCR immunosequencing, statistical association of individual TCRs with disease status, and machine learning were combined to predict cytomegalovirus infection status. The study aimed to test whether cataloging public T cell receptors could reveal signatures of past pathogen exposure. Across 300 to 400 genotyped donors of the cohort, an average of roughly 250,000 unique TCR beta nucleotide sequences per donor were sequenced, and roughly a sixth of those sequences were non-productive. A later analysis re-examined previously published TCR beta repertoires from about 700 donors and added high-resolution HLA genotyping to investigate patterns of TCR occurrence. Typing coverage varied by locus: roughly 629-640 donors for A, B, C, DRB1 and DQB1; approximately 520 for DQA1; around 610 for DPA1; more than 450 for DPB1. A later genetic analysis took genome-wide SNP genotypes for about three fifths of the 666 donors and used that subset as a discovery cohort. To decide whether each TCR beta V gene segment behaved as functional or pseudogenic, an earlier analysis of several hundred of the donors relied on high-throughput TCR beta sequencing. Donor age, sex, ethnicity and CMV serostatus were compiled together with the repertoire data. Rather than drawing on any new phenotypic data, the later analysis identified candidate immune exposures from TCR beta sequences and the way those sequences occurred across donors. The T cell repertoires of under 750 subjects were profiled by immunosequencing and related to cytomegalovirus serostatus. A separate validation cohort of 100 to 150 different subjects was used in addition to the roughly 700-subject first cohort. Because of strong linkage in the cohort, 4 to 6 DR-DQ haplotypes were treated as single units for association and clustering. An early release covering over 500 HLA-typed donors comprised approximately 290 gigabases of sequencing data and 65 million to 100 million unique TCR sequences. HLA typing included class I and class II loci at four-digit resolution. All discovery cohort repertoires had been generated using a single sequencing platform. Of the roughly 410 genotyped donors, less than 90% were placed in the genetic ancestry cluster associated with self-reported Caucasian donors.

Study-wide findings and limitations: Broadly in line with IMGT annotations, most TCR beta V segments showed up in productive rearrangements about 90% or about 30% of the time in an earlier analysis of 587 of the donors. A cluster of highly shared sequence variants was judged likely to represent a technical artifact of the sequencing pipeline. Because some donors lacked HLA typing at each locus, the association tests relied only on the typed subset. Linkage disequilibrium might explain the correlated functional status among segregating V segments, but an unknown experimental factor could not be excluded. In a later analysis, TCR association rates were found to vary across HLA loci, with the most associated TCRs seen for DRB1 alleles and the fewest for HLA-C alleles. Specific HLA alleles were associated with 15,000 to 20,000 TCR beta sequences at a false discovery rate of 0.05 in a later analysis. The only immune exposure information available for the cohort was CMV serostatus. Roughly uniform sequencing depth across donors was assumed in presence/absence analyses, although this assumption may not hold. The classifier was reported to diagnose cytomegalovirus status with high specificity and sensitivity in both the original and validation cohorts. A later genetic analysis associated a missense DCLRE1C variant with V-gene and J-gene trimming of TCR beta chains, and an independent cohort replicated the association. In a later analysis, several top co-occurrence clusters were reported to appear linked to parvovirus B19, influenza, CMV and Epstein-Barr virus. The earlier analysis of 587 of the donors excluded 15 to 20 rarely observed V segments, including chromosome 9 orphons, because counts were too low. A few of the identified cytomegalovirus-associated TCR beta chains were confirmed in vitro to be specific for cytomegalovirus antigens. In a later analysis, most CMV-associated TCR beta chains were found to appear HLA-restricted, with HLA associations seemingly driven largely by CMV exposure. The 87-base-pair reads could not distinguish some IMGT-functional V segments, including TRBV6-2 and TRBV6-3, so those segments were excluded. A further reported finding was that TCR beta sequences accurately predicted the HLA-A and HLA-B alleles for most subjects in the first cohort. The study listed 150 to 200 TCR beta chains as associated with cytomegalovirus. Assigning TCR associations to individual alleles was difficult when HLA alleles, especially DR and DQ, strongly co-occurred. The authors suggested that the approach could potentially be extended to other disease states and immunological phenotypes. A later genetic analysis reported fewer N-insertions in productive TCRs among donors in an Asian-associated ancestry cluster than the roughly 700-donor mean. Most TCR sequences were seen in very few donors, while some public TCRs were found in many individuals. Only TCR beta chains were sequenced in this cohort, and the absence of alpha or paired-chain data limited detectable features. In a later analysis, HLA-associated TCR beta chains were found to be more clonally expanded and to have lower generation probabilities than equally common non-associated chains.

This TCR was recovered from a man over 45 in good health and CMV-seropositive. The sequenced material came from PBMCs. The receptor chain draws on TRBV10-3 and TRBJ1-1, with no confidently assigned D gene. The DNA sequence follows: TGTGCCATCAGTCAACAAGAGGAAGAAGCTTTCTTT. Its protein reads: CAISQQEEEAFF.